Below, 10 T cell receptor beta chains from the same sample are listed, as sequenced in a study of T cells in Graves' hyperthyroidism and ophthalmopathy. Amplified regions were TCR beta CDR3 sequences from RNA transcripts. In the first-round RT-PCR of the TCR CDR3, the HTBI primer set was used. In TCRdb, the multiplex PCR reads were re-called with MiXCR into one record per CDR3 protein. Seen here are hundreds of thousands of distinct CDR3 sequences, approximately 22% observed once, and the top ten hold about 53%. The sequenced sample consisted of blood. The receptors were gathered from a woman between 65 and 79 years old with Graves' ophthalmopathy.

This clonotype was seen at least ten times. The CDR3 DNA sequence: TGTGCCAGCAGTCGGGACAGGCGAGTATTTCAAGAGACCCAGTACTTC. This translates into CASSRDRRVFQETQYF. The chain couples TRBV27 to TRBJ2-5; 8 bases line up with TRBD1. Germline trimming cut 5 bases from V and 2 bases from J; bases unmatched to any gene: 10. There are 16 residues in the CDR3. The germline V gene encodes CDR1 MNHEY and CDR2 SMNVEV (reference sequence).

The table lists this clonotype with many counts. V is TRBV5-1 and J is TRBJ2-1; 14 bases align to TRBD2. The CDR3 sequence is 15 residues long. V lost 3 bases to trimming and J lost 7 bases; unmatched junction nucleotides: 3. Germline V gene sequence: CDR1 SGHRS, CDR2 YFSETQ. CDR3 in DNA: TGCGCCAGCAGCTCCCGGACTAGCGGGAGGAATGAGCAGTTCTTC. This gives the protein CASSSRTSGRNEQFF.

This clonotype showed up just a few times. V and J are TRBV18 and TRBJ2-7; unclear D gene. The germline gives CDR1 KGHSH, CDR2 LQKENI. Trimming pared 5 bases from V and 4 bases from J, leaving 12 bases between. This CDR3 has 13 amino acids. CDR3 sequence (DNA): TGTGCCAGCTCAATGGGTCGGCGGTACGAGCAGTACTTC. Translated: CASSMGRRYEQYF.

This clonotype turned up a few times. The rearrangement links TRBV25-1 to TRBJ1-3; the D is unclear. Trimming pared 3 bases from V and 0 bases from J, leaving 9 bases between. The length of the CDR3 is 15 residues. From germline, CDR1 is MGHDK and CDR2 SYGVNS. The CDR3 here is CASSDWASSGNTIYF. The CDR3 nucleotides read TGTGCCAGCAGTGACTGGGCTAGCTCTGGAAACACCATATATTTT.

V is TRBV19 and J is TRBJ1-5, with 8 bases matching TRBD1. The CDR3 runs 15 residues. Germline V gene sequence: CDR1 LNHDA, CDR2 SQIVND (reference sequence). V dropped 6 bases and J dropped 7; count of bases not matched to a gene: 11. CDR3 in amino acids: CASSGQGGTGQPQHF. CDR3 coding DNA: TGTGCCAGTAGCGGACAGGGTGGGACTGGGCAGCCCCAGCATTTT.

This clonotype turned up a few times. The gene calls are TRBV12-3 or TRBV12-4 and TRBJ2-3; no reliable D call. The CDR3 covers 13 residues. The V end was cut by 3 bases, the J end by 3 bases, with 7 bases between. This CDR3 reads CASSFIPTDTQYF. The DNA for the CDR3 is TGTGCCAGCAGTTTCATCCCAACAGATACGCAGTATTTT.

The chain uses TRBV3-1 and TRBJ2-1, with D perhaps matching TRBD2 (8 bases). There are 18 residues in the CDR3. V was shortened by 4 bases and J by 4 bases, with 23 bases between the two germline ends. CDR1 and CDR2 from the germline V gene are LGHDT and YNNKEL (reference sequence). CDR3: CASSPGGSGRGGYNEQFF. The DNA for the CDR3 is TGTGCCAGCAGCCCAGGGGGAAGCGGGAGAGGTGGGTACAATGAGCAGTTCTTC.

This clonotype has just a few counts. V is TRBV7-3 and J is TRBJ2-2; D is perhaps TRBD2 (8 bases). The CDR3 covers 17 residues. V was pared by 5 bases and J by 5 bases, with 21 bases between. Germline loops: CDR1 SGHTA, CDR2 FQGTGA. The CDR3 DNA reads TGTGCCAGCAGCCAGACGGGAGGGGGCGAAAGAACCGGGGAGCTGTTTTTT. It is translated as CASSQTGGGERTGELFF. The full variable domain, with the rest looked up from reference TRBV7-3 and TRBJ2-2, is GAGVSQTPSNKVTEKGKYVELRCDPISGHTALYWYRQSLGQGPEFLIYFQGTGAADDSGLPNDRFFAVRPEGSVSTLKIQRTERGDSAVYLCASSQTGGGERTGELFFGEGSRLTVL.

This clonotype was seen ten or more times. The gene calls are TRBV11-2 and TRBJ2-1; 7 bases agree with TRBD2. CDR3 length: 14 amino acids. Germline CDR1 SGHAT, CDR2 FQNNGV. The J segment lost 4 bases and the V segment lost 4 bases, leaving 4 bases of the junction unmatched. The CDR3 DNA follows: TGTGCCAGCAGCTCTGCGGGAGTTTACAATGAGCAGTTCTTC. This translates into CASSSAGVYNEQFF.

CDR3 sequence reads: CASSRLAGRVNTGELFF. The CDR3, as DNA: TGTGCCAGCTCGCGACTAGCGGGACGAGTGAACACCGGGGAGCTGTTTTTT. The rearrangement links TRBV18 to TRBJ2-2; 11 nucleotides line up with TRBD2. CDR3 length: 17 amino acids. Germline loops: CDR1 KGHSH, CDR2 LQKENI. Trimming at V came to 6 bases and at J to 1 base, leaving 7 bases not matched to a gene.